The present TCR beta chain was sequenced within a study of early T cells in non-severe SARS-CoV-2 infection. TCRdb fed the 5' RACE reads into MiXCR, producing one record per CDR3 protein. The sample shows 55,000 to 65,000 distinct CDR3 sequences, roughly a tenth of them seen only once. The germline gives CDR1 DFQATT, CDR2 SNEGSKA (reference sequence). This CDR3 is 17 amino acids long. Trimming took 2 bases from V and 2 from J; bases not matched to a gene: 11. The sequenced sample was whole blood. The TCR comes from an adult who was a healthcare worker with PCR-confirmed SARS-CoV-2 infection or an uninfected control (not recorded which). The rearrangement joins TRBV20-1 to TRBJ2-5, with 10 bases that match TRBD2. The CDR3 region is CSARTLAGVDWQETQYF. The CDR3 region has the DNA TGCAGTGCTAGAACCCTAGCGGGGGTTGATTGGCAAGAGACCCAGTACTTC.